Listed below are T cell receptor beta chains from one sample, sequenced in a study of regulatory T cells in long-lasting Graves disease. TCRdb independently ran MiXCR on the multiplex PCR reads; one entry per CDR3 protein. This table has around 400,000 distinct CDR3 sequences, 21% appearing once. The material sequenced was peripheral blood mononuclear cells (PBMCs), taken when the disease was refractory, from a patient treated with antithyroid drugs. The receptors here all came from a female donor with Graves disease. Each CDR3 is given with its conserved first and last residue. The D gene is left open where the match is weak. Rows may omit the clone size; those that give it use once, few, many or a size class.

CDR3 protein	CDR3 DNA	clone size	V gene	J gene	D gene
CATSRVGLDTQYF	TGTGCCACCAGCAGAGTGGGACTAGATACGCAGTATTTT	-	TRBV15	TRBJ2-3	-
CASSERTDIAKNIQYF	TGTGCCAGCAGTGAGCGGACAGATATAGCCAAAAACATTCAGTACTTC	many	TRBV6-1	TRBJ2-4	-
CASTYSGRGDTGELFF	TGTGCCAGCACCTATAGCGGGAGAGGGGACACCGGGGAGCTGTTTTTT	many	TRBV12-3/TRBV12-4	TRBJ2-2	TRBD2
CASSDGAPPLHF	TGTGCCAGCAGTGACGGTGCCCCCCCCCTCCACTTT	many	TRBV2	TRBJ1-6	-
CASSSPGQSSYNEQFF	TGTGCCAGCAGTTCACCCGGACAAAGCTCCTACAATGAGCAGTTCTTC	many	TRBV28	TRBJ2-1	-
CASSVAGDSNQPQHF	TGTGCCAGCAGCGTAGCTGGCGATAGCAATCAGCCCCAGCATTTT	-	TRBV9	TRBJ1-5	-
CASSSGQGAIGEQYF	TGTGCCAGCAGTAGCGGACAGGGGGCAATTGGGGAGCAGTACTTC	-	TRBV7-9	TRBJ2-7	TRBD1
CASSYGGEETQYF	TGTGCCAGCAGTTACGGGGGGGAAGAGACCCAGTACTTC	many	TRBV6-9	TRBJ2-5	TRBD2
CSARDIQGGNQPQHF	TGCAGTGCTAGAGATATCCAAGGCGGCAATCAGCCCCAGCATTTT	-	TRBV20-1	TRBJ1-5	-
CASSTGQGVAGYVNEQFF	TGTGCCAGCAGCACGGGACAGGGGGTAGCGGGATACGTCAATGAGCAGTTCTTC	-	TRBV7-8	TRBJ2-1	TRBD1
CAISDMGDNQPQHF	TGTGCCATCAGTGATATGGGAGACAATCAGCCCCAGCATTTT	many	TRBV10-3	TRBJ1-5	-
CATSKDGGLPGEQYF	TGTGCCACCAGCAAGGACGGTGGACTTCCGGGGGAGCAGTACTTC	-	TRBV15	TRBJ2-7	-